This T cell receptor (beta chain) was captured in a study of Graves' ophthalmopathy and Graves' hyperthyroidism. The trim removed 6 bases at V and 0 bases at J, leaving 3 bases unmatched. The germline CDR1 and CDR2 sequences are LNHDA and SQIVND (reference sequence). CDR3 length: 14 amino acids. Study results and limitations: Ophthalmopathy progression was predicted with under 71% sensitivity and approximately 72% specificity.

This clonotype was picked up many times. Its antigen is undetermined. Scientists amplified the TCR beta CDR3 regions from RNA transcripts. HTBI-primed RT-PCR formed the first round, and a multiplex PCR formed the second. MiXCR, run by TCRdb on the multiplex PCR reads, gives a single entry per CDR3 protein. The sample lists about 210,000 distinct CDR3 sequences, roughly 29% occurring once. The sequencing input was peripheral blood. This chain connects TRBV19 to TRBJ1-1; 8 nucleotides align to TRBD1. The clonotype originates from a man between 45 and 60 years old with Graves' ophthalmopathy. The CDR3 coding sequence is TGTGCCAGTAGAGACAGGGGCTTGAACACTGAAGCTTTCTTT. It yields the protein CASRDRGLNTEAFF.